This is a list of T cell receptor beta chains from one sample in a study of cytomegalovirus exposure and HLA in healthy donors. Clones were sequenced by immunoSEQ multiplex PCR, and TCRdb holds only the in-frame ones, with some missing. Here the sample spans about 150,000 clones, about 88% being singletons. The sample consisted of PBMCs. The receptors derive from a man aged 18 to 30 in good health and CMV-seropositive. Each CDR3 is given with its conserved first and last residue. Only part of the rows carry a size: once, few, many, or a class if the clone is expanded.

clone_size,v_call,j_call,cdr3_aa
-,TRBV5-1,TRBJ2-2,CASSREGPITGELFF
once,TRBV5-1,TRBJ2-2,CASSPQQGSGELFF
-,TRBV6-1,TRBJ1-4,CASSDDRWEEKLFF
-,TRBV7-9,TRBJ2-5,CASSPLAETQYF
-,TRBV7-2,TRBJ1-2,CASSLGGTGDYGYTF
-,TRBV9,TRBJ2-7,CASSAGTIYEQYF
-,TRBV9,TRBJ1-4,CASSPGTGPNEKLFF
-,TRBV27,TRBJ2-1,CASSPRSGRMIAYEQFF
-,TRBV19,TRBJ2-7,CASSIVPGQASYEQYF
medium-sized,TRBV4-1,TRBJ1-1,CASSLTGGEDTEAFF
-,TRBV6-4,TRBJ2-3,CASSALGGSADTQYF
-,TRBV7-9,TRBJ1-2,CASSIGTGRDYGYTF
few,TRBV6-1,TRBJ2-2,CASGHWVTGGELFF
-,TRBV5-1,TRBJ2-7,CASSLRGYSYEQYF
-,TRBV7-9,TRBJ2-3,CASRLGARDTDTQYF
few,TRBV27,TRBJ1-5,CASTPQGLGQPQHF
few,TRBV28,TRBJ2-2,CASKTGGTGELFF
few,TRBV4-1,TRBJ1-5,CASSQVQQQGNSNQPQHF
-,TRBV19,TRBJ1-5,CASIDRAGNQPQHF
-,TRBV9,TRBJ2-1,CASSAGTGQGYNEQFF
-,TRBV7-3,TRBJ1-1,CASAPGLLNTEAFF
-,TRBV7-2,TRBJ2-1,CASSLALEGPNEQFF
-,TRBV5-1,TRBJ2-2,CASSYGQLEGSGELFF
-,TRBV5-6,TRBJ2-3,CASSYGTGSTDTQYF
-,TRBV7-6,TRBJ2-3,CASSPGVTDTQYF
-,TRBV6-1,TRBJ1-4,CASGWVSGEKLFF
-,TRBV7-3,TRBJ2-1,CASSPLGKRGRNEQFF
-,TRBV6-5,TRBJ2-7,CASSSEGGQYF
-,TRBV15,TRBJ2-7,CATSRDRTGGLSYEQYF
-,TRBV7-6,TRBJ2-7,CASSLGLAGDEQYF
-,TRBV6-5,TRBJ2-7,CASSSDREAYEQYF
-,TRBV11-3,TRBJ1-5,CASSLTQTGINEVRRGPQHF
-,TRBV6-1,TRBJ1-6,CAGLRDRNSPLHF
-,TRBV6-5,TRBJ1-1,CASSYSRGGEAFF
-,TRBV7-9,TRBJ2-2,CASSPGLAVRRTGELFF
once,TRBV9,TRBJ2-7,CASSVGRGGSYEQYF
-,TRBV9,TRBJ1-2,CASSPLGRGLTHYGYTF
-,TRBV7-9,TRBJ2-1,CASSSTSGTYNEQFF
-,TRBV5-1,TRBJ2-1,CASTLTSGISPGDEQFF
-,TRBV18,TRBJ2-7,CASSAPTGTSGYEQYF
-,TRBV2,TRBJ1-6,CASSKDNSYNSPLHF
-,TRBV19,TRBJ1-3,CASSIPGFGTGNTIYF
-,TRBV30,TRBJ1-1,CAWTTGKPSRAFF
-,TRBV27,TRBJ2-1,CASGGLGSRNEQFF
-,TRBV4-3,TRBJ2-1,CASSPGTSGYNEQFF
once,TRBV7-6,TRBJ2-2,CASSPTGANTGELFF
-,TRBV5-6,TRBJ2-2,CASSPYRGPNTGELFF
-,TRBV11-2,TRBJ2-7,CASSLDVETGISYEQYF